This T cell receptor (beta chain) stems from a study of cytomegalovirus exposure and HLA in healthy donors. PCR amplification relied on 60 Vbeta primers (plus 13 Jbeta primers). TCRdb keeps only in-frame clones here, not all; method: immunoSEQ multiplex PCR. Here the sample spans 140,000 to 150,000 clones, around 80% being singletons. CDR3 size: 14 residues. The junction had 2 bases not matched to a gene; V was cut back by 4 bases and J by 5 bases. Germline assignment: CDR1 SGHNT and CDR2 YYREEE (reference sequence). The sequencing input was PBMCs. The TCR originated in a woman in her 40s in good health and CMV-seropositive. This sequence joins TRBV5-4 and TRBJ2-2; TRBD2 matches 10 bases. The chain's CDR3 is CASSPTSGTGELFF. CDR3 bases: TGTGCCAGCAGCCCGACTAGCGGGACCGGGGAGCTGTTTTTT.